This T cell receptor beta chain was recorded in a study of CD8+ T cells in alopecia areata. At the level of the study: The authors scored treated patients' severity by affected scalp percentage.

This clone was seen a handful of times. The CDR3 is 15 residues long. V lost 4 bases and J 8 bases, leaving 20 bases between the germline ends. Germline V CDR1 and CDR2: GTSNPN, SVGIG (reference sequence). Sample treatment: oral pan-JAK inhibitor, 5-10 mg twice daily. Reverse transcription of extracted RNA yielded cDNA, which provided the sequencing template. Some clones are missing from TCRdb's copy, which holds only in-frame ones; the method was immunoSEQ multiplex PCR. The sample contains 95,000 to 110,000 clones, around 84% of which appear only once. Sequencing was performed on CD8+ T cells sorted from blood, taken at week 24, from a patient treated with tofacitinib. This clonotype was obtained from a human donor with alopecia areata. The rearrangement joins TRBV30 to TRBJ1-4; D is perhaps TRBD1 (6 bases). Written as DNA, the CDR3 is TGTGCCTGGACCGGGGGGGCCTCCTCTGGAGAAAAACTGTTTTTT. Protein product: CAWTGGASSGEKLFF.